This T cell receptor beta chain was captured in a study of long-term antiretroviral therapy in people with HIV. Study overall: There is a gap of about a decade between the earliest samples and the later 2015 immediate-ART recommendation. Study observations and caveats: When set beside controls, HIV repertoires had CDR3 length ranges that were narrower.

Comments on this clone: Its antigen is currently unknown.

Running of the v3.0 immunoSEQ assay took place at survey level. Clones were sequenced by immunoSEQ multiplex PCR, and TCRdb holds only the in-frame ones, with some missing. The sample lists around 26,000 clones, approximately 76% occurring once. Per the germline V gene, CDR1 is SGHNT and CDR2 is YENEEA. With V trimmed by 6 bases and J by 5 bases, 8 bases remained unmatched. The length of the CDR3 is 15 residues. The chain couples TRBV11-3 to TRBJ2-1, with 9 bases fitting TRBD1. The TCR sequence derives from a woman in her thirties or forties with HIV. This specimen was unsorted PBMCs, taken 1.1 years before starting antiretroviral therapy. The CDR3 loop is CASRGRDRVHNEQFF. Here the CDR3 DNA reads TGTGCCAGCAGGGGCCGGGACAGGGTACACAATGAGCAGTTCTTC.